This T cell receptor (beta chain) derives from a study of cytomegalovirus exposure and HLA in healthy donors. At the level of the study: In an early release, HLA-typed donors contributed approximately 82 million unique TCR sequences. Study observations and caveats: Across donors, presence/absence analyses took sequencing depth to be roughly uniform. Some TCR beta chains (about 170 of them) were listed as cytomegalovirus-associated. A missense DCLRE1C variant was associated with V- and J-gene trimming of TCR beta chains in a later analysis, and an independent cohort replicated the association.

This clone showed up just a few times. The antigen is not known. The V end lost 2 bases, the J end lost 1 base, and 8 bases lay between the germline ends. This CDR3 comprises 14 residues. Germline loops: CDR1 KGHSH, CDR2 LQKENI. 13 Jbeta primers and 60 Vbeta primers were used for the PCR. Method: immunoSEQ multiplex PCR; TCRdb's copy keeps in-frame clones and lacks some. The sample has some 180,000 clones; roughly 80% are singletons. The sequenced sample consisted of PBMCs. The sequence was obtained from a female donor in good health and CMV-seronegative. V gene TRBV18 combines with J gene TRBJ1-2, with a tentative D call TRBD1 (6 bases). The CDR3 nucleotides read TGTGCCAGCTCACCAGGGGGCGATAACTATGGCTACACCTTC. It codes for CASSPGGDNYGYTF.